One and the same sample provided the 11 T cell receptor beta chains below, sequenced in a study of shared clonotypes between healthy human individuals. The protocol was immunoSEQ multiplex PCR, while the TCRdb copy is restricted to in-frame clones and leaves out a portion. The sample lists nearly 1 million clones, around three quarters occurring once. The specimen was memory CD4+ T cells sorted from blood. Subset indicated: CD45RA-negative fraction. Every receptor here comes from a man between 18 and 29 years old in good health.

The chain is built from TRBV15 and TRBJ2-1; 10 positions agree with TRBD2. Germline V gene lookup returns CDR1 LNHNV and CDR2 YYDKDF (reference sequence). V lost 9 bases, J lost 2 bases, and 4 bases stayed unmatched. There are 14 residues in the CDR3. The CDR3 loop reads CATLSGGTYNEQFF. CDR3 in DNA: TGTGCCACGCTTAGCGGGGGGACCTACAATGAGCAGTTCTTC. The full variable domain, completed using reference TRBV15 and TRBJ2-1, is DAMVIQNPRYQVTQFGKPVTLSCSQTLNHNVMYWYQQKSSQAPKLLFHYYDKDFNNEADTPDNFQSRRPNTSFCFLDIRSPGLGDTAMYLCATLSGGTYNEQFFGPGTRLTVL.

CDR3: CASSLERGGGYTF. The CDR3 DNA reads as TGCGCCAGCAGCTTGGAAAGGGGCGGTGGCTACACCTTC. V is TRBV5-1 and J is TRBJ1-2, with a possible D match to TRBD1 (5 bases). The CDR3 spans 13 residues. Germline lookup yields CDR1 SGHRS and CDR2 YFSETQ. V was trimmed by 0 bases and J by 7 bases, leaving 10 bases between them.

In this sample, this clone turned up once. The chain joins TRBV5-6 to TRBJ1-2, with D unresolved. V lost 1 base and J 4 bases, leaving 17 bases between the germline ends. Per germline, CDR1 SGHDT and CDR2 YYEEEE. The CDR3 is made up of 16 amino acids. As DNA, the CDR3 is TGTGCCAGCAGCTTGAAGACGGGCGCACGGGTCTATGGCTACACCTTC. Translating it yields CASSLKTGARVYGYTF.

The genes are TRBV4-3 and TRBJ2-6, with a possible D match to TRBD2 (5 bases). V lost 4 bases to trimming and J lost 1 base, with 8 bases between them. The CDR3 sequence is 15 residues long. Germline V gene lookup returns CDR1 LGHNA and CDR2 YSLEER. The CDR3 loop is CASSPEGSGANVLTF. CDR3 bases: TGCGCCAGCAGCCCAGAGGGATCTGGGGCCAACGTCCTGACTTTC.

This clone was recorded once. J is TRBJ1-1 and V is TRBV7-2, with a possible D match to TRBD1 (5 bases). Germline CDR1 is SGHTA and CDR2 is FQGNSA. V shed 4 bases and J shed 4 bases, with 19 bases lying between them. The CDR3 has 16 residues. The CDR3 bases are TGTGCCAGCAGCTCTAATAGGGTCCAGGGCGGCACTGAAGCTTTCTTT. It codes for CASSSNRVQGGTEAFF.

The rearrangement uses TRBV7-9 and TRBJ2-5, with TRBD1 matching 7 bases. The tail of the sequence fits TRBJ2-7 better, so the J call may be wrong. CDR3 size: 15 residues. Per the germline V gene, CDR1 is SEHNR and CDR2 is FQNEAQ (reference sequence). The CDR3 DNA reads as TGTGCCAGCACCCGCCGGGACAGCGTCTCCTACGAGCAGTACTTC. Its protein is CASTRRDSVSYEQYF.

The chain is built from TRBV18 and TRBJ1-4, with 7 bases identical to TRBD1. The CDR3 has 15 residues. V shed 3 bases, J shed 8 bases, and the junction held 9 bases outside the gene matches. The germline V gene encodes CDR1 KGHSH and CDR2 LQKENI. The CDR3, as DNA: TGTGCCAGCTCACCTCGGGCCTCACAGGGGGAAAAACTGTTTTTT. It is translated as CASSPRASQGEKLFF.

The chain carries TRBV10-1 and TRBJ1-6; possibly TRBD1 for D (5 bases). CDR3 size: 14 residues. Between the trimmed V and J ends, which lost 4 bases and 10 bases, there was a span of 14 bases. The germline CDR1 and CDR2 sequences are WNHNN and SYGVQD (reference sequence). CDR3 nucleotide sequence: TGCGCCAGCAGTGGGGGGACGTCGGGCTCACCCCTCCACTTT. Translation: CASSGGTSGSPLHF.

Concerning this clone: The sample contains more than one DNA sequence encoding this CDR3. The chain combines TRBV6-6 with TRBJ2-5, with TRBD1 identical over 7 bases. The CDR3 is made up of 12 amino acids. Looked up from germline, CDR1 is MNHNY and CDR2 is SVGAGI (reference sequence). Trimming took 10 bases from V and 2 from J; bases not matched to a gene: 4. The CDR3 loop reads CATGRGQETQYF. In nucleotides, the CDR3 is TGTGCCACGGGCAGGGGGCAAGAGACCCAGTACTTC.

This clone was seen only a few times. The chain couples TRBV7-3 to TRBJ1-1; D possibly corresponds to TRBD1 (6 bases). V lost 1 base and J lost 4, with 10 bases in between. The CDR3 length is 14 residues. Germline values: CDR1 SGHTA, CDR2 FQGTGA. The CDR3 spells CASSLRGRGTEAFF. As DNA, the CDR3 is TGTGCCAGCAGCTTAAGGGGCAGGGGCACTGAAGCTTTCTTT.

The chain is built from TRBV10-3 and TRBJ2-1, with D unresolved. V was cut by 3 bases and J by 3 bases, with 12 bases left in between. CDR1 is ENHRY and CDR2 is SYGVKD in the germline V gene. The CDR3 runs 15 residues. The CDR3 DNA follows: TGTGCCATCAGTGACGCTGGCGACCTCTACAATGAGCAGTTCTTC. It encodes CAISDAGDLYNEQFF.